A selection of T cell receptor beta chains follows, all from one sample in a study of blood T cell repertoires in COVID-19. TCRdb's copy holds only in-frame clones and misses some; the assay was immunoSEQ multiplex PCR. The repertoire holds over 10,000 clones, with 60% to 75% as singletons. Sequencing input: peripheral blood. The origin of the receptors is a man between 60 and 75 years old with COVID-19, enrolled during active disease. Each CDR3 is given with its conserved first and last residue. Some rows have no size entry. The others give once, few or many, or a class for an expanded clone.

cdr3_aa: CASRPPQREGLLETQYF; cdr3_length: 17; clone_size: once; j_call: TRBJ2-5; v_call: TRBV7-2
cdr3_aa: CASSYRGQGKAYQFF; cdr3_length: 15; clone_size: .; j_call: TRBJ2-1; v_call: TRBV6-2/TRBV6-3
cdr3_aa: CASSRDGLAVYNEQFF; cdr3_length: 16; clone_size: once; j_call: TRBJ2-1; v_call: TRBV13
cdr3_aa: CASTGGWHEQYF; cdr3_length: 12; clone_size: .; j_call: TRBJ2-7; v_call: TRBV28
cdr3_aa: CATRQGSNQPQHF; cdr3_length: 13; clone_size: few; j_call: TRBJ1-5; v_call: TRBV24-1
cdr3_aa: CASSQQLAGVYNEQFF; cdr3_length: 16; clone_size: .; j_call: TRBJ2-1; v_call: TRBV4-3
cdr3_aa: CASSPEGGRLNTEAFF; cdr3_length: 16; clone_size: .; j_call: TRBJ1-1; v_call: TRBV7-9
cdr3_aa: CASRGAGAETEAFF; cdr3_length: 14; clone_size: .; j_call: TRBJ1-1; v_call: TRBV27
cdr3_aa: CASSPLQGVRNSPLHF; cdr3_length: 16; clone_size: .; j_call: TRBJ1-6; v_call: TRBV5-8
cdr3_aa: CASSPGTDNEQFF; cdr3_length: 13; clone_size: once; j_call: TRBJ2-1; v_call: TRBV5-1
cdr3_aa: CASRPRDAGNTIYF; cdr3_length: 14; clone_size: .; j_call: TRBJ1-3; v_call: TRBV7-9
cdr3_aa: CASSLYGGGDTEAFF; cdr3_length: 15; clone_size: few; j_call: TRBJ1-1; v_call: TRBV7-8
cdr3_aa: CSVGQNTGELFF; cdr3_length: 12; clone_size: .; j_call: TRBJ2-2; v_call: TRBV29-1
cdr3_aa: CASKVGSGGAIGETQYF; cdr3_length: 17; clone_size: .; j_call: TRBJ2-5; v_call: TRBV28
cdr3_aa: CASSPRQGLSTEAFF; cdr3_length: 15; clone_size: .; j_call: TRBJ1-1; v_call: TRBV18
cdr3_aa: CASSFKYYGYTF; cdr3_length: 12; clone_size: .; j_call: TRBJ1-2; v_call: TRBV5-6
cdr3_aa: CASSQGTGGGNTQYF; cdr3_length: 15; clone_size: .; j_call: TRBJ2-3; v_call: TRBV7-9
cdr3_aa: CASSWGPSGSPITDTQYF; cdr3_length: 18; clone_size: .; j_call: TRBJ2-3; v_call: TRBV5-1
cdr3_aa: CASSLGWWRSGSGANVLTF; cdr3_length: 19; clone_size: .; j_call: TRBJ2-6; v_call: TRBV7-9
cdr3_aa: CASSLTATPSYNEQFF; cdr3_length: 16; clone_size: .; j_call: TRBJ2-1; v_call: TRBV7-3
cdr3_aa: CASSSYGLAWTGELFF; cdr3_length: 16; clone_size: .; j_call: TRBJ2-2; v_call: TRBV6-5
cdr3_aa: CASSYSGEHGYTF; cdr3_length: 13; clone_size: medium-sized; j_call: TRBJ1-2; v_call: TRBV5-6
cdr3_aa: CASSLEGDYGYTF; cdr3_length: 13; clone_size: few; j_call: TRBJ1-2; v_call: TRBV5-5
cdr3_aa: CASSGGLALFRAYNEQFF; cdr3_length: 18; clone_size: .; j_call: TRBJ2-1; v_call: TRBV25-1
cdr3_aa: CSGEERGGFDTQYF; cdr3_length: 14; clone_size: once; j_call: TRBJ2-3; v_call: TRBV29-1
cdr3_aa: CASSSLGVNTEAFF; cdr3_length: 14; clone_size: .; j_call: TRBJ1-1; v_call: TRBV5-1
cdr3_aa: CASSLAPSDTQYF; cdr3_length: 13; clone_size: few; j_call: TRBJ2-3; v_call: TRBV5-1
cdr3_aa: CASSLTPPAGPRTGELFF; cdr3_length: 18; clone_size: once; j_call: TRBJ2-2; v_call: TRBV27
cdr3_aa: CASSLLPGNIQYF; cdr3_length: 13; clone_size: .; j_call: TRBJ2-4; v_call: TRBV5-6
cdr3_aa: CASSFTGRSTEAFF; cdr3_length: 14; clone_size: .; j_call: TRBJ1-1; v_call: TRBV7-2
cdr3_aa: CASSLPARYNTIEPQHF; cdr3_length: 17; clone_size: .; j_call: TRBJ1-5; v_call: TRBV7-2
cdr3_aa: CASSHSGTSGRAGANVLTF; cdr3_length: 19; clone_size: .; j_call: TRBJ2-6; v_call: TRBV7-9
cdr3_aa: CASSSSRDGVDEQYF; cdr3_length: 15; clone_size: .; j_call: TRBJ2-7; v_call: TRBV28
cdr3_aa: CAISGTAMNTEAFF; cdr3_length: 14; clone_size: .; j_call: TRBJ1-1; v_call: TRBV10-3
cdr3_aa: CASSAFYNEKLFF; cdr3_length: 13; clone_size: few; j_call: TRBJ1-4; v_call: TRBV7-2
cdr3_aa: CASSYARGTNRYNEQFF; cdr3_length: 17; clone_size: .; j_call: TRBJ2-1; v_call: TRBV6-2/TRBV6-3
cdr3_aa: CAWSPRPGDYGYTF; cdr3_length: 14; clone_size: .; j_call: TRBJ1-2; v_call: TRBV30
cdr3_aa: CASSQDRAGVAKNIQYF; cdr3_length: 17; clone_size: .; j_call: TRBJ2-4; v_call: TRBV4-3
cdr3_aa: CAISDPGHQSFSYEQYF; cdr3_length: 17; clone_size: .; j_call: TRBJ2-7; v_call: TRBV10-3
cdr3_aa: CASRSDRATGNTIYF; cdr3_length: 15; clone_size: .; j_call: TRBJ1-3; v_call: TRBV7-2
cdr3_aa: CASSLTIYNEQFF; cdr3_length: 13; clone_size: few; j_call: TRBJ2-1; v_call: TRBV5-5
cdr3_aa: CATNRGIQGYNQPQHF; cdr3_length: 16; clone_size: .; j_call: TRBJ1-5; v_call: TRBV19
cdr3_aa: CSASPWGRGRIETQYF; cdr3_length: 16; clone_size: once; j_call: TRBJ2-5; v_call: TRBV20-1
cdr3_aa: CASSRLPRVAYNEQFF; cdr3_length: 16; clone_size: .; j_call: TRBJ2-1; v_call: TRBV3-1/TRBV3-2
cdr3_aa: CASSWGSGLAGGEGTDTQYF; cdr3_length: 20; clone_size: .; j_call: TRBJ2-3; v_call: TRBV7-3
cdr3_aa: CASSRDSGGNTIYF; cdr3_length: 14; clone_size: .; j_call: TRBJ1-3; v_call: TRBV10-3
cdr3_aa: CASSIGPAGDEQFF; cdr3_length: 14; clone_size: once; j_call: TRBJ2-1; v_call: TRBV27
cdr3_aa: CSVALGAIQETQYF; cdr3_length: 14; clone_size: .; j_call: TRBJ2-5; v_call: TRBV29-1
cdr3_aa: CASSTRGPPHTEAFF; cdr3_length: 15; clone_size: .; j_call: TRBJ1-1; v_call: TRBV19
cdr3_aa: CASSEGTGVFQPQHF; cdr3_length: 15; clone_size: .; j_call: TRBJ1-5; v_call: TRBV2
cdr3_aa: CASSLLWGGDEQYF; cdr3_length: 14; clone_size: .; j_call: TRBJ2-7; v_call: TRBV7-9
cdr3_aa: CASSESGRATDTQYF; cdr3_length: 15; clone_size: .; j_call: TRBJ2-3; v_call: TRBV2
cdr3_aa: CSVERGGTYNEQFF; cdr3_length: 14; clone_size: few; j_call: TRBJ2-1; v_call: TRBV29-1
cdr3_aa: CASSYSWTGSQETQYF; cdr3_length: 16; clone_size: few; j_call: TRBJ2-5; v_call: TRBV6-6
cdr3_aa: CASSQPVSGGNSYEQYF; cdr3_length: 17; clone_size: .; j_call: TRBJ2-7; v_call: TRBV4-1
cdr3_aa: CASSGQGSRPYEQYF; cdr3_length: 15; clone_size: .; j_call: TRBJ2-7; v_call: TRBV7-9
cdr3_aa: CASRWGGSQETQYF; cdr3_length: 14; clone_size: .; j_call: TRBJ2-5; v_call: TRBV6-5
cdr3_aa: CASTVYGRRGETQYF; cdr3_length: 15; clone_size: .; j_call: TRBJ2-5; v_call: TRBV9
cdr3_aa: CASSTRRGGSDTQYF; cdr3_length: 15; clone_size: .; j_call: TRBJ2-3; v_call: TRBV11-3